This entry concerns a single T cell receptor beta chain. This clone has only a few counts. This receptor's antigen is unknown. Base qualities were left out, and no much larger clone turns up one base away. Library generation was performed with the immunoSEQ multiplex PCR assay. Drawn from immuneACCESS, this table holds only the in-frame rearrangements with V and J called that TCRdb kept. Clones are partly lost; checked studies trace under half to an unresolved V gene and leave the rest unexplained. A total of around 26,000 clones appear in this sample, around nine tenths of them only once. The ten largest account for 10% to 15% of the sample. The data were taken from a study of T cell changes during pregnancy in multiple sclerosis (dated by TCRdb to between 2018 and 2020). Regarding the study in general: The study looked at changes in the T cell repertoire across pregnancy in women with multiple sclerosis.

From the cysteine up to the phenylalanine, the CDR3 has a length of 18 residues. The entry retains the CDR3 DNA only, 54 bases that are in frame from base 1. The germline V gene (reference sequence) sets CDR1 to SEHNR and CDR2 to FQNEAQ. V drops 1 base and J drops 1 base, leaving 19 bases in between. The sequenced sample was CD8+ T cells from peripheral blood mononuclear cells, obtained in the first trimester of pregnancy. The source is a female donor in good health, enrolled as a control in a pregnancy study. The chain joins TRBV7-9 to TRBJ1-1, with no D gene named confidently. The CDR3 protein: CASSLVGPDFQRNTEAFF. The DNA reads as follows: TGTGCCAGCAGCTTAGTGGGCCCGGACTTTCAGAGGAACACTGAAGCTTTCTTT.